These 7 T cell receptor beta chains came from one sample sequenced in a study of T cell responses to AZD1222 COVID-19 vaccine. The assay was immunoSEQ multiplex PCR, and TCRdb's table has in-frame clones only and misses some. Of around 200,000 clones listed, around 88% are singletons. The material sequenced was peripheral blood, taken on day 0 of AZD1222 vaccination. The receptors come from an adult in good health.

The V and J genes are TRBV30 and TRBJ1-1, with D perhaps matching TRBD1 (5 bases). This CDR3 spans 14 amino acids. Trimming stripped 3 bases from V and 1 base from J, with 12 bases between. Germline loops: CDR1 GTSNPN, CDR2 SVGIG (reference sequence). The CDR3 here is CAWRGGMRNTEAFF. The CDR3, as DNA: TGTGCCTGGAGGGGGGGTATGAGGAACACTGAAGCTTTCTTT. Based on the CDR3 plus reference TRBV30 and TRBJ1-1, the full variable domain is SQTIHQWPATLVQPVGSPLSLECTVEGTSNPNLYWYRQAAGRGLQLLFYSVGIGQISSEVPQNLSASRPQDRQFILSSKKLLLSDSGFYLCAWRGGMRNTEAFFGQGTRLTVV.

This chain uses TRBV11-3 with TRBJ2-3, with 8 nucleotides matching TRBD2. Trimming at V came to 1 base and at J to 4 bases, leaving 7 bases not matched to a gene. The CDR3 length is 16 residues. CDR1 SGHNT and CDR2 YENEEA come from the germline V gene. The CDR3 loop reads CASSLGLAGSSDTQYF. The CDR3 DNA reads TGTGCCAGCAGCTTAGGCCTAGCGGGCTCCTCAGATACGCAGTATTTT. Variable domain in full (rest from reference TRBV11-3 and TRBJ2-3): EAGVVQSPRYKIIEKKQPVAFWCNPISGHNTLYWYLQNLGQGPELLIRYENEEAVDDSQLPKDRFSAERLKGVDSTLKIQPAELGDSAVYLCASSLGLAGSSDTQYFGPGTRLTVL.

This clone was recorded once. V usage is TRBV15 and J usage is TRBJ2-6; 8 bases are a match to TRBD2. CDR1 LNHNV and CDR2 YYDKDF come from the germline V gene (reference sequence). The CDR3 is made up of 19 amino acids. V shed 5 bases, J shed 0 bases, and the junction held 12 bases outside the gene matches. In nucleotides, the CDR3 is TGTGCCACCAGCCCGGGGGTGAGCGGGGGCCTCTCTGGGGCCAACGTCCTGACTTTC. It yields the protein CATSPGVSGGLSGANVLTF.

The V gene is TRBV28, the J gene TRBJ1-6; TRBD1 agrees at 7 bases. The CDR3 spans 14 residues. CDR1 is MDHEN, CDR2 SYDVKM, per germline. J gave up 8 bases and V 6 bases, and 7 bases lay outside the gene matches. The CDR3 DNA is TGTGCCAGCAGAATACAGGGGTCTTATTCACCCCTCCACTTT. Its translation is CASRIQGSYSPLHF.

The gene calls are TRBV6-2 or TRBV6-3 and TRBJ1-1, with D tentatively TRBD1 (5 bases). Germline V gene data show CDR1 as MNHEY and CDR2 as SVGEGT. Between the trimmed V and J ends, which lost 4 bases and 5 bases, there was a span of 14 bases. This CDR3 comprises 14 residues. This CDR3 reads CASSFKPGRTEAFF. CDR3 coding DNA: TGTGCCAGCAGTTTCAAACCAGGGAGAACTGAAGCTTTCTTT.

This clone was counted once. The chain recombines TRBV11-3 with TRBJ1-6; no definite D call. Germline loops: CDR1 SGHNT, CDR2 YENEEA. The CDR3 consists of 16 residues. V was cut by 2 bases and J by 8 bases, with 16 bases left in between. CDR3 sequence (DNA): TGTGCCAGCAGCTTATCAGCAGCGGTCCTAGATTCACCCCTCCACTTT. Translating gives CASSLSAAVLDSPLHF. The full variable domain, its missing parts supplied by reference TRBV11-3 and TRBJ1-6, is EAGVVQSPRYKIIEKKQPVAFWCNPISGHNTLYWYLQNLGQGPELLIRYENEEAVDDSQLPKDRFSAERLKGVDSTLKIQPAELGDSAVYLCASSLSAAVLDSPLHFGNGTRLTVT.

CDR3 nucleotide sequence: TGTGCCAGCAGAAATCGACTTCAGGTCTCCTACGAGCAGTACTTC. It specifies CASRNRLQVSYEQYF. This chain uses TRBV6-4 with TRBJ2-7; no reliable D call. CDR1 is MRHNA and CDR2 is SNTAGT in the germline V gene. V lost 6 bases and J 0 bases, leaving 15 bases between the germline ends. The CDR3 has 15 residues.